Presented here are 27 T cell receptor beta chains from one specimen sequenced in a study of cytomegalovirus exposure and HLA in healthy donors. The PCR employed 60 Vbeta primers together with 13 Jbeta primers. The protocol was immunoSEQ multiplex PCR, while the TCRdb copy is restricted to in-frame clones and leaves out a portion. This sample yields roughly 120,000 clones, of which more than 65% are seen a single time; around 13% belongs to the top ten. Sample: PBMCs. The receptors derive from a woman aged 60 to 75 in good health and CMV-seropositive.

The chain is built from TRBV7-2 and TRBJ1-1; D is unresolved. V shed 0 bases and J shed 4 bases, with 6 bases lying between them. Germline-derived CDR1 and CDR2 are SGHTA and FQGNSA. The CDR3 has 13 amino acids. In DNA form, the CDR3 reads TGTGCCAGCAGCTTAGCTATTAGCACTGAAGCTTTCTTT. It encodes CASSLAISTEAFF.

This clone was observed a few times. V usage is TRBV6-6 and J usage is TRBJ1-5; TRBD1 is a possible D gene (6 bases). Trimming removed 0 bases at V and 5 bases at J, with 8 bases between. Germline CDR1 and CDR2: MNHNY and SVGAGI (reference sequence). This CDR3 has 14 amino acids. CDR3 amino acids: CASSYSYRDQPQHF. For the CDR3, the DNA is TGTGCCAGCAGTTACTCATACAGGGATCAGCCCCAGCATTTT.

The chain joins TRBV6-5 to TRBJ1-1; 9 nucleotides agree with TRBD1. The V gene end was trimmed by 7 bases and the J gene end by 6 bases; junction bases not matched to a gene: 3. The CDR3 length is 12 residues. Germline-derived CDR1 and CDR2 are MNHEY and SVGAGI. CDR3 residues: CASMGTGSEAFF. The CDR3 DNA is TGTGCCAGCATGGGGACAGGGTCTGAAGCTTTCTTT.

As to this clone: At one end, the junction sequence differs from germline, possibly due to a read error. The chain combines TRBV7-2 with TRBJ2-7; 10 bases fit TRBD2. Germline V gives CDR1 SGHTA, CDR2 FQGNSA. The CDR3 sequence is 13 residues long. The CDR3 reads CASRLAGGHEQYF. The CDR3 nucleotides are TGTGCCAGCAGATTAGCGGGAGGTCACGAGCAGTACTTC.

This chain joins TRBV19 and TRBJ2-7; 7 nucleotides line up with TRBD1. The CDR3 runs 13 residues. CDR1 LNHDA and CDR2 SQIVND come from the germline V gene (reference sequence). Unmatched junction bases numbered 5, after V lost 7 bases and J lost 2 bases. The CDR3 DNA is TGTGCCAGTATGGAGACAGGGACCTACGAGCAGTACTTC. Translated, it gives CASMETGTYEQYF.

The genes are TRBV4-3 and TRBJ2-2; 7 nucleotides align to TRBD2. V shed 4 bases and J 8 bases; nucleotides not matched to a gene: 7. The CDR3 is made up of 14 amino acids. CDR1 is LGHNA and CDR2 is YSLEER in the germline V gene. CDR3: CASSRTGGGGELFF. The CDR3 DNA reads as TGCGCCAGCAGCCGAACGGGGGGAGGTGGGGAGCTGTTTTTT.

The V call is TRBV10-2, the J call TRBJ2-7, with 7 bases that match TRBD2. The CDR3 is 15 residues long. V dropped 2 bases and J dropped 0; count of bases not matched to a gene: 4. Germline V lookup: CDR1 WSHSY, CDR2 SAAADI. The CDR3, as DNA: TGCGCCAGCAGTGAGCTCGGGGGGAGCTCCTACGAGCAGTACTTC. Amino acid sequence: CASSELGGSSYEQYF.

The CDR3 reads CASRGDRGDTIYF. DNA of the CDR3: TGTGCCAGCAGAGGGGACAGGGGAGACACCATATATTTT. V usage is TRBV2 and J usage is TRBJ1-3; 10 bases are shared with TRBD1. Trimming at V came to 6 bases and at J to 8 bases, leaving 4 bases not matched to a gene. Germline CDR1 reads SNHLY; CDR2 reads FYNNEI. CDR3 length equals 13 residues.

This chain links TRBV2 with TRBJ1-1; D gene uncertain. CDR1 is SNHLY, CDR2 FYNNEI, per germline. This CDR3 spans 15 amino acids. The V end lost 2 bases, the J end lost 1 base, and 11 bases lay between the germline ends. CDR3 loop: CASSELDRWNTEAFF. The DNA for the CDR3 is TGTGCCAGCAGTGAACTAGACCGATGGAACACTGAAGCTTTCTTT.

This chain connects TRBV5-6 to TRBJ2-3; 8 bases are shared with TRBD2. The CDR3 length is 15 residues. Germline assignment: CDR1 SGHDT and CDR2 YYEEEE. With 4 bases clipped from V and 5 bases from J, the junction kept 9 bases outside the gene matches. The CDR3 spells CASSRTSGGIDTQYF. In DNA, the CDR3 is TGTGCCAGCAGCCGAACTAGCGGAGGGATAGATACGCAGTATTTT. The whole variable domain, remainder taken from reference TRBV5-6 and TRBJ2-3, is DAGVTQSPTHLIKTRGQQVTLRCSPKSGHDTVSWYQQALGQGPQFIFQYYEEEERQRGNFPDRFSGHQFPNYSSELNVNALLLGDSALYLCASSRTSGGIDTQYFGPGTRLTVL.

The chain joins TRBV7-2 to TRBJ2-1; 13 bases are shared with TRBD2. The CDR3 spans 18 residues. Germline lookup yields CDR1 SGHTA and CDR2 FQGNSA. The V segment lost 2 bases and the J segment 7 bases; nucleotides outside the gene matches: 11. The CDR3 loop reads CASSLKAVGTSGTNEQFF. The CDR3 DNA sequence: TGTGCCAGCAGCTTAAAGGCGGTTGGGACTAGCGGGACTAATGAGCAGTTCTTC.

The CDR3 here is CASSSPRRNYGYTF. CDR3 nucleotides: TGTGCCAGCAGCTCCCCTCGGCGGAACTATGGCTACACCTTC. V and J are TRBV11-2 and TRBJ1-2; the D is unclear. The CDR3 has 14 residues. The germline CDR1 and CDR2 sequences are SGHAT and FQNNGV. The V end lost 4 bases, the J end lost 2 bases, and 11 bases lay between the germline ends. The whole variable domain, filled in from reference TRBV11-2 and TRBJ1-2, reads EAGVAQSPRYKIIEKRQSVAFWCNPISGHATLYWYQQILGQGPKLLIQFQNNGVVDDSQLPKDRFSAERLKGVDSTLKIQPAKLEDSAVYLCASSSPRRNYGYTFGSGTRLTVV.

The chain recombines TRBV28 with TRBJ2-7, with unresolved D. The V gene lost 6 bases and the J gene lost 7 bases, with 19 bases spanning the gap. CDR1 is MDHEN, CDR2 SYDVKM, per germline. The CDR3 spans 14 residues. The CDR3 region has the DNA TGTGCCAGCAGCGGCACAGCCACTCTACGAGAGCAGTACTTC. As protein: CASSGTATLREQYF.

This chain connects TRBV5-1 to TRBJ2-1; 12 bases fit TRBD2. V lost 4 bases, J lost 0 bases, and 5 bases stayed unmatched. CDR3 length equals 17 residues. Germline loops: CDR1 SGHRS, CDR2 YFSETQ. The CDR3 reads CASSPLAGGSSYNEQFF. For the CDR3, the DNA is TGCGCCAGCAGCCCACTAGCGGGGGGTTCCTCCTACAATGAGCAGTTCTTC.

The J gene is TRBJ1-2, the V gene TRBV19; D unresolved. With 1 base removed from V and 1 base from J, the gap between germline ends came to 7 bases. Per the germline V gene, CDR1 is LNHDA and CDR2 is SQIVND (reference sequence). There are 14 residues in the CDR3. CDR3 region: CASSIGGNNYGYTF. The CDR3, as DNA: TGTGCCAGTAGTATAGGAGGCAATAACTATGGCTACACCTTC.

Details on this clone: No conserved phenylalanine or tryptophan is present at the end of the CDR3, so a read error is the likely explanation. Here the CDR3 DNA reads TGCGCCAGCAGCCAAGAAAGGGGGACAGATCACTTGGATACGCAGTATCTT. Its translation: CASSQERGTDHLDTQYL. This rearrangement joins TRBV4-3 to TRBJ2-3; 7 bases agree with TRBD1. This CDR3 has 17 residues. Germline V gives CDR1 LGHNA, CDR2 YSLEER. Trimming cost V 0 bases and J 6 bases; bases outside gene matches: 12.

The chain links TRBV6-5 to TRBJ1-1; TRBD1 matches at 7 bases. This CDR3 is 15 amino acids long. V gave up 2 bases and J gave up 1 base; unmatched junction bases: 4. Germline V gene sequence: CDR1 MNHEY, CDR2 SVGAGI. In nucleotides, the CDR3 is TGTGCCAGCAGTTACGTGGGGACAGAGAACACTGAAGCTTTCTTT. This codes for CASSYVGTENTEAFF.

The chain combines TRBV5-4 with TRBJ2-5; 8 bases fit TRBD1. The J call may be mistaken, given a closer DNA end match to TRBJ2-7. Germline CDR1 SGHNT, CDR2 YYREEE (reference sequence). The CDR3 spans 15 residues. CDR3 loop: CASSQTGDRSYEQYF. CDR3 nucleotide sequence: TGTGCCAGCAGCCAAACTGGGGACAGGAGCTACGAGCAGTACTTC.

This chain uses TRBV6-1 with TRBJ1-5, with unresolved D. Germline V gives CDR1 MNHNS, CDR2 SASEGT. V shed 5 bases and J shed 1 base, with 12 bases lying between them. The CDR3 is 15 amino acids. Written as DNA, the CDR3 is TGTGCCAGCAGTACCCGTTCCCAGAGCAATCAGCCCCAGCATTTT. Its protein is CASSTRSQSNQPQHF.

This clone was observed a single time. The V and J genes are TRBV19 and TRBJ2-5, with D possibly being TRBD1 (6 bases). V was cut by 7 bases and J by 5 bases, with 17 bases left in between. Germline assignment: CDR1 LNHDA and CDR2 SQIVND (reference sequence). This CDR3 region has 14 residues. The CDR3 here is CASTQTGTRETQYF. The CDR3 DNA reads TGTGCCAGTACGCAAACCGGGACAAGGGAGACCCAGTACTTC.

A word on this clone: Sequence at one end of the junction differs from germline and may be a read error. This chain joins TRBV6-6 and TRBJ2-7, with TRBD2 identical over 9 bases. Germline V gene lookup returns CDR1 MNHNY and CDR2 SVGAGI (reference sequence). This CDR3 is 12 amino acids long. For the CDR3, the DNA is TGTGCCAGCAGTGCCCCGGAGGCGGGGGGGCACTTC. Amino acid sequence: CASSAPEAGGHF.

Only a few counts were recorded for this clone. The chain recombines TRBV5-4 with TRBJ1-1, with 9 positions matching TRBD1. J gave up 4 bases and V 5 bases, and 3 bases lay outside the gene matches. This CDR3 has 13 amino acids. CDR1 SGHNT and CDR2 YYREEE come from the germline V gene (reference sequence). CDR3 region: CASRLTGGTEAFF. The CDR3 DNA sequence: TGTGCCAGCAGGCTGACAGGGGGCACTGAAGCTTTCTTT.

This rearrangement joins TRBV6-5 to TRBJ1-4; D remains ambiguous. From germline, CDR1 is MNHEY and CDR2 SVGAGI. CDR3 length: 14 residues. With 0 bases removed from V and 8 bases from J, the gap between germline ends came to 10 bases. Written as DNA, the CDR3 is TGTGCCAGCAGTTACTCCCGTGTGGAGGAAAAACTGTTTTTT. Residues: CASSYSRVEEKLFF.

The table lists this clone with a count of one. V usage is TRBV4-3 and J usage is TRBJ2-1, with D tentatively TRBD2 (5 bases). V lost 0 bases and J 3 bases, leaving 12 bases between the germline ends. CDR1 is LGHNA and CDR2 is YSLEER in the germline V gene. The CDR3 covers 16 residues. CDR3: CASSQEKGLYYNEQFF. In nucleotides, the CDR3 is TGCGCCAGCAGCCAAGAGAAAGGACTCTACTACAATGAGCAGTTCTTC.

The chain joins TRBV7-8 to TRBJ2-5, with 10 bases lining up with TRBD1. The CDR3 covers 14 residues. Germline V gene sequence: CDR1 SGHVS, CDR2 FQNEAQ. V dropped 5 bases and J dropped 2; count of bases not matched to a gene: 2. The CDR3 loop reads CASSRTGGQETQYF. CDR3 nucleotide sequence: TGTGCCAGCAGCCGGACAGGGGGGCAAGAGACCCAGTACTTC.

This chain joins TRBV5-6 and TRBJ1-1; 8 positions agree with TRBD1. The ends lost 4 bases at V and 5 bases at J; junction bases unmatched: 4. Germline V gene lookup returns CDR1 SGHDT and CDR2 YYEEEE. The CDR3 totals 13 residues. The CDR3 reads CASSAGQGTEAFF. The CDR3 nucleotides read TGTGCCAGCAGCGCTGGACAGGGAACTGAAGCTTTCTTT.

V is TRBV4-2 and J is TRBJ1-2, with D unresolved. The V gene lost 1 base and the J gene lost 5 bases, with 8 bases spanning the gap. CDR3 length equals 13 residues. Germline loops: CDR1 LGHNA, CDR2 YNFKEQ. The CDR3 sequence is CASSQATEYGYTF. CDR3 nucleotides: TGTGCCAGCAGCCAAGCAACGGAGTATGGCTACACCTTC.